Listed here are 25 T cell receptor beta chains from one sample, sequenced in a study of long-term antiretroviral therapy in people with HIV. It was version v3.0 of the immunoSEQ assay that was run at survey level. Data came from immunoSEQ multiplex PCR; TCRdb stores just in-frame clones and leaves some out. The top ten hold 9.3% of the sample, which has about 28,000 clones, around 80% seen once. This sample comprised unsorted PBMCs, obtained 1.5 years before starting antiretroviral therapy. These receptors all stem from a man younger than 35 with HIV.

The rearrangement uses TRBV5-6 and TRBJ2-1; 10 bases line up with TRBD2. V shed 0 bases, J shed 9 bases, and the junction held 3 bases outside the gene matches. Looked up from germline, CDR1 is SGHDT and CDR2 is YYEEEE. The CDR3 runs to 14 residues. DNA for the CDR3: TGTGCCAGCAGCTTGGATGCTAGCGGGGGTGAGCAGTTCTTC. The encoded protein is CASSLDASGGEQFF.

The rearrangement uses TRBV7-2 and TRBJ2-5; possibly TRBD1 for D (5 bases). Germline V gives CDR1 SGHTA, CDR2 FQGNSA. Trimming removed 2 bases from V and 5 bases from J, with 12 bases in between. The length of the CDR3 is 14 residues. The CDR3 DNA sequence: TGTGCCAGCAGCTTAATGGCTGCAGGGGAGACCCAGTACTTC. Translation: CASSLMAAGETQYF.

A few counts support this clone. The CDR3: CASSWGSPPETQYF. CDR3 DNA: TGTGCCAGCAGCTGGGGAAGCCCCCCAGAGACCCAGTACTTC. The chain uses TRBV27 and TRBJ2-5; no clear D gene. Trimming removed 6 bases at V and 4 bases at J, with 15 bases between. The CDR3 is 14 residues long. Per germline, CDR1 MNHEY and CDR2 SMNVEV (reference sequence).

The gene calls are TRBV27 and TRBJ1-5, with a tentative D call TRBD1 (6 bases). This CDR3 contains 14 residues. Germline values: CDR1 MNHEY, CDR2 SMNVEV (reference sequence). The ends were cut back, 5 bases at V and 1 base at J, with 9 bases in the middle. This chain's CDR3 is CASSQGGSNQPQHF. CDR3 sequence (DNA): TGTGCCAGCAGTCAAGGGGGAAGCAATCAGCCCCAGCATTTT.

In DNA, the CDR3 is TGTGCCAGCATTGGCGAAATCTCGGCTAATGAAAAACTGTTTTTT. Translating it yields CASIGEISANEKLFF. The chain recombines TRBV2 with TRBJ1-4; D is unclear. V was trimmed by 7 bases and J by 3 bases, leaving 15 bases between them. Germline CDR1 SNHLY, CDR2 FYNNEI. This CDR3 has 15 amino acids.

CDR3 DNA: TGTGCCAGCGCTCCCCAGGGAGTCTTCTTAGGGGAGACCCAGTACTTC. Translating it yields CASAPQGVFLGETQYF. The V gene is TRBV7-3, the J gene TRBJ2-5; D may correspond to TRBD1 or TRBD2 (5 bases each). Trimming cost V 8 bases and J 5 bases, with 24 bases left between them. Germline lookup yields CDR1 SGHTA and CDR2 FQGTGA. This CDR3 is built from 16 residues.

This clone was detected only a few times. The V and J genes are TRBV11-2 and TRBJ2-7; D is possibly TRBD2 (5 bases). The CDR3 consists of 13 residues. V was trimmed by 7 bases and J by 2 bases, leaving 12 bases between them. Germline values: CDR1 SGHAT, CDR2 FQNNGV. CDR3 nucleotide sequence: TGTGCCAGCACCCCCGGGGTAACCTACGAGCAGTACTTC. Amino acids: CASTPGVTYEQYF.

This clone was seen a few times. The chain joins TRBV4-1 to TRBJ1-4, with 9 bases fitting TRBD1. This CDR3 has 17 amino acids. Germline loops: CDR1 MGHRA, CDR2 YSYEKL. V shed 2 bases and J 5 bases; nucleotides not matched to a gene: 9. The CDR3 DNA sequence: TGCGCCAGCAGCCAAAGGGACAGGGTGACCAAGAATGAAAAACTGTTTTTT. Translated, it gives CASSQRDRVTKNEKLFF.

This clone showed up just once. The rearrangement joins TRBV11-2 to TRBJ1-1, with D possibly being TRBD1 (6 bases). The CDR3 spans 12 residues. V lost 7 bases and J 8 bases, leaving 14 bases between the germline ends. Germline lookup yields CDR1 SGHAT and CDR2 FQNNGV. In DNA, the CDR3 is TGTGCCAGCACCCTCCCCGGGACAGAAGCTTTCTTT. Its translation is CASTLPGTEAFF.

This clone was detected only a few times. J is TRBJ2-7 and V is TRBV30; 8 bases line up with TRBD1. Germline trimming cut 2 bases from V and 3 bases from J; bases unmatched to any gene: 6. Per germline, CDR1 GTSNPN and CDR2 SVGIG (reference sequence). CDR3 length: 14 residues. The CDR3 DNA is TGTGCCTGGAGTCGTGGACAGGGAGGCTACGAGCAGTACTTC. Encoded protein: CAWSRGQGGYEQYF.

In its sample, this clone was seen a few times. The rearrangement links TRBV7-6 to TRBJ1-1; D gene ambiguous. The germline CDR1 and CDR2 sequences are SGHVS and FNYEAQ. This CDR3 has 13 amino acids. Trimming left V 1 base short and J 6 bases short, with 9 bases between. In nucleotides, the CDR3 is TGTGCCAGCAGCTTAGGGGTAAATGCTGAAGCTTTCTTT. Its protein product is CASSLGVNAEAFF. Combining the CDR3 with reference TRBV7-6 and TRBJ1-1 gives the whole variable domain GAGVSQSPRYKVTKRGQDVALRCDPISGHVSLYWYRQALGQGPEFLTYFNYEAQQDKSGLPNDRFSAERPEGSISTLTIQRTEQRDSAMYRCASSLGVNAEAFFGQGTRLTVV.

The V call is TRBV9, the J call TRBJ2-7; the match to TRBD2 covers 11 bases. Germline lookup yields CDR1 SGDLS and CDR2 YYNGEE. The CDR3 is 17 amino acids. V was clipped by 0 bases and J by 6 bases; unmatched bases: 11. CDR3 in DNA: TGTGCCAGCAGCGTAGCTCAGGGTAGCGGGAGGGCCATCGAGCAGTACTTC. Protein: CASSVAQGSGRAIEQYF. Complete variable domain (other parts from reference TRBV9 and TRBJ2-7): DSGVTQTPKHLITATGQRVTLRCSPRSGDLSVYWYQQSLDQGLQFLIQYYNGEERAKGNILERFSAQQFPDLHSELNLSSLELGDSALYFCASSVAQGSGRAIEQYFGPGTRLTVT.

In this sample, this clone turned up a few times. Other DNA sequences in the sample encode the same CDR3. The chain links TRBV9 to TRBJ2-7; D perhaps matches TRBD1 (5 bases). The CDR3 runs 15 residues. CDR1 and CDR2 (germline): SGDLS, YYNGEE. V was trimmed by 0 bases and J by 4 bases, leaving 14 bases between them. The CDR3, as DNA: TGTGCCAGCAGCGTAGGGGGCCGTGACTCGTACGAGCAGTACTTC. Protein product: CASSVGGRDSYEQYF.

The rearrangement uses TRBV7-8 and TRBJ2-5; 7 bases agree with TRBD2. This CDR3 comprises 15 residues. The V gene end was trimmed by 6 bases and the J gene end by 5 bases; junction bases not matched to a gene: 12. Germline V gene lookup returns CDR1 SGHVS and CDR2 FQNEAQ. CDR3 region: CASSLTGTTRETQYF. CDR3 bases: TGTGCCAGCAGTCTCACCGGGACTACAAGGGAGACCCAGTACTTC.

This clone has a single count. This sequence joins TRBV29-1 and TRBJ2-3; D is uncertain. This CDR3 is built from 12 residues. Trimming took off 3 bases at V and 5 bases at J, with 9 bases between the two ends. Germline-derived CDR1 and CDR2 are SQVTM and ANQGSEA. The CDR3 nucleotides are TGCAGCGTTGACAGTGGGATAGATACGCAGTATTTT. Protein product: CSVDSGIDTQYF.

The rearrangement links TRBV4-1 to TRBJ2-1; D not certain. CDR3 length: 15 residues. Trimming left V 1 base short and J 8 bases short, with 15 bases between. CDR1 and CDR2 (germline): MGHRA, YSYEKL. The CDR3 coding sequence is TGCGCCAGCAGCCAAGCGGTATCTTTGGGCCATGAGCAGTTCTTC. Translated, it gives CASSQAVSLGHEQFF.

The V and J genes are TRBV2 and TRBJ2-5; the D gene is possibly TRBD1 (5 bases). Trimming left V 4 bases short and J 4 bases short, with 16 bases between. The CDR3 has 15 residues. Germline CDR1 reads SNHLY; CDR2 reads FYNNEI. The CDR3 loop is CASSASRGVGETQYF. The CDR3 DNA is TGTGCCAGCAGTGCGTCTAGGGGCGTGGGAGAGACCCAGTACTTC.

The chain is built from TRBV27 and TRBJ1-1; D gene uncertain. V lost 0 bases and J 4 bases, leaving 6 bases between the germline ends. The CDR3 covers 13 residues. Germline loops: CDR1 MNHEY, CDR2 SMNVEV (reference sequence). CDR3 DNA: TGTGCCAGCAGTTTATCGTGGGGCACTGAAGCTTTCTTT. Translation: CASSLSWGTEAFF.

The rearrangement joins TRBV2 to TRBJ2-7, with D perhaps TRBD2 (5 bases). The CDR3 has 12 residues. Trimming left V 8 bases short and J 5 bases short, with 13 bases between. CDR1 is SNHLY and CDR2 is FYNNEI in the germline V gene. The CDR3 DNA is TGTGCCAGCCAGCCCTTTAGCGACGAGCAGTACTTC. This gives the protein CASQPFSDEQYF.

The V call is TRBV4-1, the J call TRBJ1-2; TRBD1 is a possible D gene (6 bases). Trimming removed 0 bases at V and 6 bases at J, with 17 bases between. CDR3 length: 16 amino acids. Germline CDR1 MGHRA, CDR2 YSYEKL. CDR3 sequence: CASSQDLVRDKDGYTF. The DNA of the CDR3 is TGCGCCAGCAGCCAAGATCTTGTGCGGGACAAGGATGGCTACACCTTC.

The V gene is TRBV27, the J gene TRBJ1-1, with a tentative D call TRBD1 (5 bases). Trimming shortened V by 5 bases and J by 4 bases, and 14 bases separated the two germline ends. Germline loops: CDR1 MNHEY, CDR2 SMNVEV (reference sequence). The CDR3 is 14 residues long. The CDR3 loop reads CASSHGRGGTEAFF. The CDR3 DNA reads as TGTGCCAGCAGTCACGGTCGGGGCGGCACTGAAGCTTTCTTT.

The genes are TRBV7-9 and TRBJ2-7, with 7 positions matching TRBD1. In germline, CDR1 is SEHNR, CDR2 FQNEAQ (reference sequence). J lost 3 bases, V lost 5 bases, and 7 bases had no gene match. This CDR3 contains 14 residues. This CDR3 is CASSPRDSHYEQYF. The DNA of the CDR3 is TGTGCCAGCAGCCCCCGGGACAGCCACTACGAGCAGTACTTC.

The chain carries TRBV6-5 and TRBJ2-5; D call uncertain. V was shortened by 2 bases and J by 4 bases, with 11 bases between the two germline ends. The CDR3 is made up of 14 amino acids. CDR1 and CDR2 from the germline V gene are MNHEY and SVGAGI. DNA for the CDR3: TGTGCCAGCAGTTACCTTGGGCTGGCAGAGACCCAGTACTTC. Encoded protein: CASSYLGLAETQYF.

The CDR3 DNA follows: TGTGCCACCGAAGAGACAATTCCTGGGGAGCAGTACTTC. This sequence encodes CATEETIPGEQYF. The chain links TRBV15 to TRBJ2-7; D is undetermined. This CDR3 has 13 residues. CDR1 is LNHNV and CDR2 is YYDKDF in the germline V gene (reference sequence). The V end lost 8 bases, the J end lost 7 bases, and 18 bases lay between the germline ends.

The chain has TRBV29-1 and TRBJ2-1; D uncertain. Trimming removed 4 bases at V and 6 bases at J, with 16 bases between. CDR3 length equals 14 residues. CDR1 is SQVTM and CDR2 is ANQGSEA in the germline V gene. The CDR3 loop reads CSVGLASKVNEQFF. CDR3 in DNA: TGCAGCGTTGGGTTGGCTTCCAAGGTCAATGAGCAGTTCTTC.